The text below deals with one T cell receptor (beta chain). Its recognized antigen is unknown. Base qualities were left out, and no much larger clone turns up one base away. The sample comes from a study of cytomegalovirus exposure and HLA in healthy donors (dated by TCRdb to 2016 to 2017). General notes on the study: In an earlier analysis of roughly 500 of the donors, around 290 Gb of sequence data and about 110 million unique TCR beta sequences from about 190 million T cells were reported. The aim of the study was to test whether cataloging public T cell receptors could identify signatures of past pathogen exposure. The genetic ancestry cluster associated with self-reported Caucasian donors included 81% of the 300 to 450 genotyped donors. Donor age, sex, ethnicity and CMV serostatus were compiled alongside the repertoire data. Rather than using new phenotypic data, the later analysis identified candidate immune exposures from TCR beta sequences and from how often those sequences occurred across donors. Approximately 330 gigabases of sequencing data and around 90 million unique TCR sequences made up an early release that covered roughly 670 HLA-typed donors. The T cell repertoires of under 700 subjects were profiled by immunosequencing and related to cytomegalovirus serostatus. On average, 235,054 unique TCR beta nucleotide sequences were sequenced per donor among 398 genotyped donors of the cohort, with around 19% of those sequences being non-productive. To predict cytomegalovirus infection status, the study brought together high-throughput TCR immunosequencing, statistical association of individual TCRs with disease status, and machine learning. Both class I and class II loci were covered by HLA typing, at four-digit resolution. In an earlier analysis of more than 550 of the donors, high-throughput TCR beta sequencing was used to judge whether each TCR beta V gene segment behaved as functional or pseudogenic. Roughly five DR-DQ haplotypes were treated as single units for association and clustering because of strong linkage in the cohort. A separate validation cohort of roughly 120 different subjects was used in addition to the roughly 670-subject first cohort. A later genetic analysis used genome-wide SNP genotypes for about 55% of the 666 donors, treating that subset as a discovery cohort. A later analysis re-analyzed previously published TCR beta repertoires from 500 to 700 donors and added high-resolution HLA genotyping to study TCR occurrence patterns. The number of typed donors differed by locus: about 620-630 for A, B, C, DRB1 and DQB1; 522 for DQA1; approximately 600 for DPA1; and some 470 for DPB1. All discovery cohort repertoires had been generated on a single sequencing platform. Overall study results and their limits: In a later genetic analysis, a missense DCLRE1C variant was associated with V-gene and J-gene trimming of TCR beta chains, and the association was replicated in an independent cohort. A cluster of highly shared sequence variants was judged likely to represent a technical artifact of the sequencing pipeline. Because HLA typing was missing for some donors at each locus, association tests included only the typed subset. According to a later analysis, most CMV-associated TCR beta chains appeared to be HLA-restricted, and the HLA associations seemed to be driven largely by CMV exposure. The presence/absence analyses assumed that sequencing depth was roughly uniform across donors, and that assumption may not be true. Correlated functional status among segregating V segments might reflect linkage disequilibrium, but an unknown experimental factor could not be ruled out. Most TCR sequences were seen in very few donors, while some public TCRs were found in many individuals. In a later analysis, TCR association rates were found to vary across HLA loci, with the most associated TCRs seen for DRB1 alleles and the fewest for HLA-C alleles. The authors suggested that the approach could potentially be generalized to other disease states and immunological phenotypes. In a later analysis, several top co-occurrence clusters were reported to appear linked to parvovirus B19, influenza, CMV and Epstein-Barr virus. In an earlier analysis of 450 to 750 of the donors, most TCR beta V segments appeared in productive rearrangements about 87% or about 30% of the time, broadly matching IMGT annotations. For the cohort, immune exposure information was limited to CMV serostatus. In a later analysis, HLA-associated TCR beta chains showed more clonal expansion and lower generation probabilities than non-associated chains that were equally common. A few of the identified cytomegalovirus-associated TCR beta chains were confirmed in vitro to be specific for cytomegalovirus antigens. The study listed approximately 150 TCR beta chains as associated with cytomegalovirus. In a later analysis, 15,000 to 20,000 TCR beta sequences were associated with specific HLA alleles at a false discovery rate of 0.05. According to a later genetic analysis, donors in an Asian-associated ancestry cluster had fewer N-insertions in productive TCRs than the approximately 610-donor mean. Some IMGT-functional V segments, including TRBV6-2 and TRBV6-3, could not be told apart with the 87-base-pair reads, so those segments were excluded. This cohort had only TCR beta chains sequenced, and the lack of alpha or paired-chain data limited which features could be detected. Strong co-occurrence of HLA alleles, especially DR and DQ, made assigning TCR associations to individual alleles difficult. The earlier analysis of 587 of the donors excluded roughly 16 rarely observed V segments, including chromosome 9 orphons, because counts were too low. In both the original and validation cohorts, the classifier was reported to diagnose cytomegalovirus status with high specificity and sensitivity. A further reported finding was that TCR beta sequences accurately predicted the HLA-A and HLA-B alleles for most subjects in the first cohort.

Its CDR3 holds 13 amino acids, cysteine through phenylalanine. Only the CDR3 region is kept as DNA, spanning 39 bases read in frame from base 1. The germline V gene provides CDR1 MNHEY and CDR2 SVGAGI. The V and J ends are trimmed by 6 bases and 3 bases, leaving 11 bases between them. The cohort comprised 550 to 700 healthy bone marrow donors. At the time of sampling, all cohort members were nominally healthy, though unrecorded immune exposures were likely present. The donor tested CMV seronegative and was one of the 352 seronegative cohort members. A peripheral blood sample was collected from each donor, and TCR beta sequencing was performed on peripheral blood mononuclear cells. Genomic DNA was extracted from the blood cell samples with the Qiagen DNeasy Blood Extraction Kit. The library came from the immunoSEQ multiplex PCR assay. A mixture of 60 forward primers for TCR Vbeta segments and 13 reverse primers for TCR Jbeta segments was used in the multiplex PCR. Amplification of the CDR3 region of rearranged TCR beta genes was performed with a multiplex PCR assay on genomic DNA. On the Illumina HiSeq System, the amplified TCR beta libraries were sequenced as 87-base-pair reads. As for the original processing: In a later analysis, some 80 million unique TCR beta chains were counted across the approximately 670 repertoires, and roughly 11 million of these chains were shared by at least two donors. Raw reads were error-corrected and collapsed into unique sequences by a nearest-neighbor algorithm in which closely related sequences were merged to remove PCR and sequencing errors. Alignment of CDR3 sequences to IMGT reference sequences was used to assign V, D and J gene segments. For a sequence to be retained, a match of at least six nucleotides to both a V gene segment and a J gene segment was required. Rearrangements were called productive when the CDR3 lacked stop codons and stayed in frame with V and J; all others were non-productive. CDR3 was defined according to IMGT convention as the region running from the second conserved V-encoded cysteine to the conserved J-encoded phenylalanine. The earlier analysis of a few hundred of the donors excluded any sequence lacking an unambiguous match to a single V gene segment. In an earlier analysis of around 590 of the donors, a V segment was called functional when productive rearrangements were above 56.7%, and segregating when the standard deviation between donors exceeded 5%. A statistical classification framework was built for diagnosing cytomegalovirus status from the catalog of TCR beta chain sequences. A later analysis assigned V and J genes by comparing TCR nucleotide sequences with IMGT/GENE-DB human TR gene sequences. In a later analysis, CDR3 sequences and most-parsimonious VDJ recombination scenarios were assigned using the TCRdist pipeline. In a later analysis, every TCR beta chain was defined by the combination of its CDR3 amino acid sequence and its V-gene family, and reads without a unique V-gene family were dropped. A later analysis removed 592 highly shared, low-generation-probability nucleotide sequences to deal with suspected cross-contamination and a sequencing artifact. In a later analysis, a clonal expansion index for each public chain was calculated from normalized within-repertoire ranks of inferred template counts. In a later analysis, generation probabilities were computed with a VDJ recombination model fitted to out-of-frame rearrangements, and the resulting probabilities were checked against IGoR. Hypergeometric tests were used in a later analysis to score TCR-TCR, TCR-HLA and TCR-CMV co-occurrence, with a repertoire-size bias correction applied to the TCR pairs. A later analysis estimated false discovery rates by permuting HLA or CMV assignments 20 times. A later analysis grouped co-occurring TCRs with DBSCAN, adding TCRdist sequence similarity when clustering within HLA-allele-positive subsets. For co-occurrence clustering, repertoires with fewer than 30,000 or more than 120,000 public chains were excluded, along with roughly 5 repertoires with anomalous nucleotide sharing. TCRdb stores this immuneACCESS table with in-frame sequences only. Part of the clones is absent; in the studies checked, under half of the shortfall reflects unresolved V genes, and no reason is known for the rest. The V and J calls and clone size are taken from that table; D and trimming were inferred from the DNA. This sample lists under 150,000 clones; around three quarters were detected once. The ten top clones hold around 2% of the sample.

The TCR was taken from a middle-aged woman in good health and CMV-seronegative. Material: PBMCs. This sequence uses TRBV6-5 and TRBJ1-2, with a tentative D gene TRBD1 over 5 matching bases. The CDR3 here reads CASSPGHYYGYTF. The bases are TGTGCCAGCAGCCCCGGACATTACTATGGCTACACCTTC.